The 32 T cell receptor beta chains below were found in one sample sequenced in a study of neurological immune-mediated disorders. TCRdb passed the 5' RACE reads through MiXCR, listing each CDR3 protein once. The sample carries about 81,000 distinct CDR3 sequences, under 4.5% recorded once. Time point denoted: longitudinal time-point 3. The sequencing sample was made of PBMCs. The receptors derive from an older woman with multiple sclerosis.

This clonotype was detected ten times or more. The gene calls are TRBV7-7 and TRBJ2-1; D uncertain. Deletions cut 5 bases from V and 6 bases from J, with 17 bases between. Germline CDR1 SSHAT, CDR2 FNYEAQ (reference sequence). This CDR3 spans 15 amino acids. Written as DNA, the CDR3 is TGTGCCAGCAGCCAACTTCCGAAGGGTGGCAATGAGCAGTTCTTC. Encoded protein: CASSQLPKGGNEQFF.

This clonotype was counted ten times or more. The chain employs TRBV18 and TRBJ1-2; D possibly corresponds to TRBD1 (5 bases). The V gene's germline CDR1 is KGHSH and CDR2 LQKENI. With 4 bases removed from V and 3 bases from J, the gap between germline ends came to 15 bases. The CDR3 contains 15 residues. DNA for the CDR3: TGTGCCAGCTCACGTCGGGACTTCGAGCACTATGGCTACACCTTC. Amino acids: CASSRRDFEHYGYTF.

On this clonotype itself: A junction end diverges from the germline sequence, so it may reflect a read error. The chain has TRBV7-8 and TRBJ1-5, with D perhaps TRBD1 (5 bases). Germline CDR1 SGHVS, CDR2 FQNEAQ. The CDR3 extends over 13 amino acids. The CDR3 region is CASSLIGHQPQHF. CDR3 sequence (DNA): TGTGCCAGCAGCTTGATCGGACATCAGCCCCAACATTTT.

This clonotype was picked up many times. CDR3 in DNA: TGCGCCAGCAGCTTGTCGACACTGAACACTGAAGCTTTCTTT. Its translation is CASSLSTLNTEAFF. This chain connects TRBV5-1 to TRBJ1-1; D remains unclear. With 1 base removed from V and 0 bases from J, the gap between germline ends came to 7 bases. Germline values: CDR1 SGHRS, CDR2 YFSETQ. This CDR3 region has 14 residues.

This clonotype was seen ten or more times. This chain connects TRBV5-1 to TRBJ2-2, with D tentatively TRBD1 or TRBD2 (6 bases each). The CDR3 runs to 15 residues. CDR1 and CDR2 (germline): SGHRS, YFSETQ. V was clipped by 5 bases and J by 2 bases, with 13 bases between them. CDR3 DNA sequence: TGCGCCAGCAGTGGGGGGCTCACAAACACCGGGGAGCTGTTTTTT. This encodes CASSGGLTNTGELFF. The full variable domain, completed using reference TRBV5-1 and TRBJ2-2, is KAGVTQTPRYLIKTRGQQVTLSCSPISGHRSVSWYQQTPGQGLQFLFEYFSETQRNKGNFPGRFSGRQFSNSRSEMNVSTLELGDSALYLCASSGGLTNTGELFFGEGSRLTVL.

At least ten counts were recorded for this clonotype. J is TRBJ1-2 and V is TRBV12-3 or TRBV12-4; D may be TRBD1 (6 bases). The CDR3 extends over 16 amino acids. Trimming removed 5 bases from V and 2 bases from J, with 18 bases in between. CDR3 sequence reads: CASSPSGTRFNYGYTF. As DNA, the CDR3 is TGTGCCAGCAGTCCCTCCGGGACAAGGTTCAACTATGGCTACACCTTC.

In this sample, this clonotype turned up many times. V and J are TRBV12-3 or TRBV12-4 and TRBJ2-7, with D possibly TRBD1 on 6 matching bases. The CDR3 runs 14 residues. The ends were cut back, 6 bases at V and 2 bases at J, with 14 bases in the middle. CDR3 region: CASSPGTPTYEQYF. For the CDR3, the DNA is TGTGCCAGCAGCCCCGGGACACCTACCTACGAGCAGTACTTC.

A few counts support this clonotype. The rearrangement joins TRBV14 to TRBJ2-4; D possibly uses TRBD1 or TRBD2 (7 bases each). CDR1 and CDR2 (germline): SGHDN, FVKESK. Trimming shortened V by 2 bases and J by 8 bases, and 16 bases separated the two germline ends. The CDR3 contains 15 residues. The CDR3 region has the DNA TGTGCCAGCAGCCAAACCCCAGGGGGGGGGGACATTCAGTACTTC. Its protein product is CASSQTPGGGDIQYF.

The sample holds many counts of this clonotype. J is TRBJ2-7 and V is TRBV5-1; 9 bases fit TRBD2. The CDR3 is 14 amino acids. V lost 2 bases to trimming and J lost 0 bases; unmatched junction nucleotides: 0. The germline V gene encodes CDR1 SGHRS and CDR2 YFSETQ. CDR3 DNA sequence: TGCGCCAGCAGCTTAGCGGGGGGCTCCTACGAGCAGTACTTC. It yields the protein CASSLAGGSYEQYF.

At least ten counts were recorded for this clonotype. The V gene is TRBV4-1, the J gene TRBJ2-7; D is unresolved. Germline V gives CDR1 MGHRA, CDR2 YSYEKL. The V and J ends lost 1 base and 2 bases respectively, with 9 bases between them. This CDR3 spans 14 amino acids. This CDR3 is CASSQVDTPYEQYF. Written as DNA, the CDR3 is TGCGCCAGCAGCCAAGTTGACACTCCCTACGAGCAGTACTTC.

Many counts were recorded for this clonotype. This chain connects TRBV6-1 to TRBJ2-1; 10 bases are shared with TRBD2. Trimming at V came to 2 bases and at J to 0 bases, leaving 4 bases not matched to a gene. The CDR3 extends over 17 amino acids. Germline assignment: CDR1 MNHNS and CDR2 SASEGT. This CDR3 reads CASSELLAGISYNEQFF. DNA for the CDR3: TGTGCCAGCAGTGAACTACTAGCGGGGATCTCCTACAATGAGCAGTTCTTC.

This clonotype showed up many times. The chain combines TRBV6-6 with TRBJ2-3, with D unclear. The V gene lost 8 bases and the J gene lost 0 bases, with 6 bases spanning the gap. From germline, CDR1 is MNHNY and CDR2 SVGAGI (reference sequence). The CDR3 is 12 residues long. The CDR3 sequence is CASVDSTDTQYF. The CDR3 region has the DNA TGTGCCAGCGTGGACAGCACAGATACGCAGTATTTT.

This clonotype has just a few counts. This chain uses TRBV19 with TRBJ2-3, with D uncertain. Germline loops: CDR1 LNHDA, CDR2 SQIVND (reference sequence). This CDR3 is 14 amino acids long. Trimming cost V 3 bases and J 2 bases, with 9 bases left between them. The CDR3, as DNA: TGTGCCAGTAGTATTGGTAGGACCACAGATACGCAGTATTTT. Translation: CASSIGRTTDTQYF.

This clonotype was counted many times. The V call is TRBV12-3 or TRBV12-4, the J call TRBJ2-7; 8 nucleotides match TRBD1. The trim removed 3 bases at V and 3 bases at J, leaving 7 bases unmatched. This CDR3 spans 15 amino acids. The CDR3 coding sequence is TGTGCCAGCAGTTTGGTACAGGGGGTAAACTACGAGCAGTACTTC. As protein: CASSLVQGVNYEQYF.

This clonotype has a count of ten or more. The chain couples TRBV6-5 to TRBJ1-6; D may be TRBD1 (5 bases). The CDR3 has 14 residues. Germline assignment: CDR1 MNHEY and CDR2 SVGAGI. V lost 7 bases and J 7 bases, leaving 14 bases between the germline ends. DNA for the CDR3: TGTGCCAGCAACCCGGGACTCAGGAATTCACCCCTCCACTTT. This codes for CASNPGLRNSPLHF.

In this sample, this clonotype turned up many times. The gene calls are TRBV20-1 and TRBJ1-1, with TRBD1 matching 7 bases. The germline gives CDR1 DFQATT, CDR2 SNEGSKA (reference sequence). J lost 8 bases, V lost 6 bases, and 9 bases had no gene match. CDR3 size: 12 residues. For the CDR3, the DNA is TGCAGTGCAACCTACAGGGGCAGAGAAGCTTTCTTT. Residues: CSATYRGREAFF.

This clonotype was counted ten times or more. The J gene is TRBJ2-2, the V gene TRBV12-3 or TRBV12-4; TRBD2 might be the D (7 bases). The V end was cut by 3 bases, the J end by 6 bases, with 14 bases between. The CDR3 covers 15 residues. The CDR3: CASSFGGGQSGELFF. CDR3 in DNA: TGTGCCAGCAGTTTTGGGGGGGGGCAATCCGGGGAGCTGTTTTTT.

The sample holds many counts of this clonotype. V and J are TRBV7-9 and TRBJ2-2, with a possible D match to TRBD2 (5 bases). CDR1 is SEHNR and CDR2 is FQNEAQ in the germline V gene (reference sequence). The CDR3 runs 14 residues. Trimming cost V 5 bases and J 5 bases, with 12 bases left between them. The CDR3 loop reads CASSPNGMTGELFF. CDR3 nucleotides: TGTGCCAGCAGCCCCAACGGGATGACCGGGGAGCTGTTTTTT.

This clonotype was counted at least ten times. This sequence joins TRBV7-2 and TRBJ2-1; 8 bases line up with TRBD1. Germline lookup yields CDR1 SGHTA and CDR2 FQGNSA. The CDR3 loop spans 15 amino acids. The V gene end was trimmed by 1 base and the J gene end by 9 bases; junction bases not matched to a gene: 8. The CDR3 here is CASSLGGTGGAEQFF. CDR3 nucleotides: TGTGCCAGCAGCTTAGGGGGGACAGGAGGAGCTGAGCAGTTCTTC.

In its sample, this clonotype was seen many times. This rearrangement joins TRBV6-5 to TRBJ2-7; 8 bases align to TRBD2. Germline V gene lookup returns CDR1 MNHEY and CDR2 SVGAGI. The CDR3 has 16 amino acids. Unmatched junction bases numbered 6, after V lost 2 bases and J lost 0 bases. The CDR3 loop reads CASSYAVAGFSYEQYF. The DNA of the CDR3 is TGTGCCAGCAGTTACGCAGTAGCGGGGTTCTCCTACGAGCAGTACTTC.

This clonotype was seen many times. The rearrangement links TRBV11-3 to TRBJ2-1; D is ambiguous. The CDR3 runs 15 residues. Looked up from germline, CDR1 is SGHNT and CDR2 is YENEEA. V lost 5 bases and J 4 bases, leaving 15 bases between the germline ends. DNA for the CDR3: TGTGCCAGCAGCAAAGGGAACGGAATATACAATGAGCAGTTCTTC. Translating gives CASSKGNGIYNEQFF.

This clonotype showed up many times. The chain employs TRBV20-1 and TRBJ1-1, with a possible D match to TRBD1 (6 bases). The V gene's germline CDR1 is DFQATT and CDR2 SNEGSKA (reference sequence). The CDR3 consists of 12 residues. Trimming removed 6 bases from V and 5 bases from J, with 13 bases in between. The CDR3 nucleotides are TGCAGTGCAAGACAGGTGGAGACTGAAGCTTTCTTT. It specifies CSARQVETEAFF.

This clonotype was detected many times. The rearrangement joins TRBV7-9 to TRBJ1-4; possible D gene TRBD1, 5 bases. CDR3 length equals 14 residues. V lost 3 bases and J 13 bases, leaving 18 bases between the germline ends. The germline gives CDR1 SEHNR, CDR2 FQNEAQ (reference sequence). CDR3 residues: CASSFDSSPIILFF. The CDR3 DNA is TGTGCCAGCAGCTTCGACAGCTCCCCGATCATACTGTTTTTT.

This clonotype showed up many times. The chain combines TRBV3-1 with TRBJ2-5; D tentatively fits TRBD1 or TRBD2 (5 bases each). With 5 bases removed from V and 5 bases from J, the gap between germline ends came to 15 bases. CDR1 is LGHDT and CDR2 is YNNKEL in the germline V gene (reference sequence). The CDR3 sequence is 14 residues long. The CDR3 bases are TGTGCCAGCAGCAACCCCGGGACCGCGGAGACCCAGTACTTC. As protein: CASSNPGTAETQYF.

This clonotype was detected many times. The CDR3 here is CSAADSPGNTIYF. In DNA, the CDR3 is TGCAGTGCGGCAGACAGTCCTGGAAACACCATATATTTT. This chain joins TRBV20-1 and TRBJ1-3; a weak D match, TRBD1 (5 bases). With 6 bases removed from V and 2 bases from J, the gap between germline ends came to 11 bases. Per germline, CDR1 DFQATT and CDR2 SNEGSKA (reference sequence). The length of the CDR3 is 13 residues.

This clonotype was detected ten times or more. J is TRBJ2-7 and V is TRBV6-5, with 9 nucleotides matching TRBD1. J lost 3 bases, V lost 6 bases, and 9 bases had no gene match. The CDR3 covers 15 residues. Germline V gives CDR1 MNHEY, CDR2 SVGAGI. The CDR3, as DNA: TGTGCCAGCAGCAAATACCAGGGACAGGGCTACGAGCAGTACTTC. Protein sequence: CASSKYQGQGYEQYF.

Many counts were recorded for this clonotype. V is TRBV5-6 and J is TRBJ1-2, with TRBD1 matching over 9 bases. CDR3 size: 13 residues. The V gene's germline CDR1 is SGHDT and CDR2 YYEEEE. The V gene end was trimmed by 4 bases and the J gene end by 8 bases; junction bases not matched to a gene: 6. The CDR3 DNA reads TGTGCCAGCAGCAGAGGGACAGGGAGCGGCTACACCTTC. It yields the protein CASSRGTGSGYTF.

The gene calls are TRBV29-1 and TRBJ2-7; maybe TRBD2 (6 bases). The germline V and J ends were trimmed by 4 bases and 2 bases, with 12 bases remaining between them. The germline V gene has CDR1 SQVTM and CDR2 ANQGSEA. The CDR3 contains 13 residues. In nucleotides, the CDR3 is TGCAGCGTTGTGAAGGACTACCCCTACGAGCAGTACTTC. Protein: CSVVKDYPYEQYF.

This clonotype was seen at least ten times. This rearrangement joins TRBV3-1 to TRBJ2-1, with D perhaps matching TRBD1 (6 bases). Germline V CDR1 and CDR2: LGHDT, YNNKEL (reference sequence). There are 14 residues in the CDR3. Trimming took off 2 bases at V and 6 bases at J, with 11 bases between the two ends. In nucleotides, the CDR3 is TGTGCCAGCAGCCAACAGGGGACGAGCAATGAGCAGTTCTTC. This encodes CASSQQGTSNEQFF.

This clonotype was recorded many times. V and J are TRBV28 and TRBJ1-2, with D possibly matching TRBD1 (6 bases). This CDR3 has 15 amino acids. Per the germline V gene, CDR1 is MDHEN and CDR2 is SYDVKM. The V end was cut by 5 bases, the J end by 1 base, with 14 bases between. CDR3 region: CASSPTTGRNYGYTF. Here the CDR3 DNA reads TGTGCCAGCAGTCCGACGACAGGCCGTAACTATGGCTACACCTTC.

In its sample, this clonotype was seen many times. The genes are TRBV25-1 and TRBJ2-7, with 9 bases that match TRBD1. The CDR3 contains 14 residues. V lost 6 bases to trimming and J lost 2 bases; unmatched junction nucleotides: 5. Looked up from germline, CDR1 is MGHDK and CDR2 is SYGVNS. Here the CDR3 reads CASRGDRDPYEQYF. In DNA form, the CDR3 reads TGTGCCAGCAGGGGGGACAGGGACCCCTACGAGCAGTACTTC.

This clonotype was detected many times. In DNA, the CDR3 is TGTGCCAGCAGCCCTTATCGGCTAGCGGGGGGCACAGATACGCAGTATTTT. Protein sequence: CASSPYRLAGGTDTQYF. The chain combines TRBV3-1 with TRBJ2-3; 10 nucleotides align to TRBD2. The CDR3 contains 17 residues. The J segment lost 1 base and the V segment lost 4 bases, leaving 8 bases of the junction unmatched. The germline V gene has CDR1 LGHDT and CDR2 YNNKEL (reference sequence).